Below, 26 T cell receptor beta chains from the same sample are listed, as sequenced in a study of identical twins. TCRdb re-derived calls from the 5' RACE reads in MiXCR, one entry per CDR3 protein. Of 450,000 to 650,000 distinct CDR3 sequences listed, 13% to 15% are singletons. The data also belong to a second study, concerning yellow fever vaccine responses in identical twins.

Sequencing used CD4+ T cells sorted from blood. The receptors derive from a woman under 30 in good health.

This clonotype was counted only a few times. V and J are TRBV5-6 and TRBJ2-7, with 7 nucleotides matching TRBD1. The CDR3 has 14 amino acids. Trimming took 4 bases from V and 3 from J; bases not matched to a gene: 7. The V gene's germline CDR1 is SGHDT and CDR2 YYEEEE. CDR3 loop: CASSESGTVYEQYF. The CDR3 nucleotides are TGTGCCAGCAGCGAATCCGGGACAGTCTACGAGCAGTACTTC.

This clonotype came up a few times. The chain recombines TRBV6-2 or TRBV6-3 with TRBJ2-3, with TRBD2 identical over 10 bases. This CDR3 has 15 amino acids. Germline values: CDR1 MNHEY, CDR2 SVGEGT. The V gene end was trimmed by 6 bases and the J gene end by 6 bases; junction bases not matched to a gene: 9. The CDR3 is CASRQAGGSMDTQYF. The CDR3 coding sequence is TGTGCCAGCAGACAAGCGGGGGGGTCGATGGATACGCAGTATTTT.

This clonotype showed up just a few times. The CDR3 loop reads CASRRTGAEAFF. The CDR3 coding sequence is TGTGCCAGCAGACGGACAGGGGCGGAAGCTTTCTTT. V gene TRBV12-3 or TRBV12-4 combines with J gene TRBJ1-1, with 9 bases that match TRBD1. This CDR3 contains 12 residues. J was trimmed by 8 bases and V by 6 bases; bases with no gene match: 4.

Only a few counts were recorded for this clonotype. The rearrangement uses TRBV7-9 and TRBJ2-3; maybe TRBD2 (6 bases). Per the germline V gene, CDR1 is SEHNR and CDR2 is FQNEAQ (reference sequence). V gave up 5 bases and J gave up 6 bases, with 18 bases separating them. CDR3 length: 15 residues. CDR3 bases: TGTGCCAGCAGCCGTCCCTGGGGGGAGAGGGATACGCAGTATTTT. It encodes CASSRPWGERDTQYF.

This chain connects TRBV20-1 to TRBJ2-1, with 7 nucleotides matching TRBD2. The CDR3 covers 13 residues. Looked up from germline, CDR1 is DFQATT and CDR2 is SNEGSKA (reference sequence). After removal of 5 bases from V and 7 bases from J, the junction contained 8 bases not matched to a gene. The chain's CDR3 is CSAPTSLGNEQFF. DNA of the CDR3: TGCAGTGCTCCGACTAGCCTGGGGAATGAGCAGTTCTTC.

The V call is TRBV6-5, the J call TRBJ2-3; D may be TRBD1 or TRBD2 (5 bases each). This CDR3 contains 15 residues. Germline loops: CDR1 MNHEY, CDR2 SVGAGI. V shed 4 bases and J shed 4 bases, with 15 bases lying between them. CDR3 in amino acids: CASSWAPGGADTQYF. The CDR3 nucleotides are TGTGCCAGCAGTTGGGCCCCTGGGGGTGCAGATACGCAGTATTTT.

In this sample, this clonotype turned up a few times. V gene TRBV5-1 combines with J gene TRBJ2-3; TRBD2 matches 16 bases. The V segment lost 4 bases and the J segment 7 bases; nucleotides outside the gene matches: 21. Germline CDR1 and CDR2: SGHRS and YFSETQ. The CDR3 is made up of 21 amino acids. Here the CDR3 reads CASSAPPGTSGGGLFSNTQYF. DNA of the CDR3: TGCGCCAGCAGCGCACCACCCGGGACTAGCGGGGGGGGACTGTTTTCGAATACGCAGTATTTT.

This clonotype was recorded many times. The rearrangement links TRBV12-3 or TRBV12-4 to TRBJ2-7; D is ambiguous. Trimming pared 2 bases from V and 12 bases from J, leaving 17 bases between. The CDR3 extends over 13 amino acids. CDR3 bases: TGTGCCAGCAGTTTAAGTAGCCAGCATCCTAGGTACTTC. Amino acids: CASSLSSQHPRYF.

About this clonotype: The conserved closing phenylalanine or tryptophan is absent in this CDR3, likely reflecting a read error. The J gene is TRBJ2-7, the V gene TRBV7-9; D ambiguous. CDR3 size: 14 residues. V was trimmed by 1 base and J by 3 bases, leaving 10 bases between them. Germline V lookup: CDR1 SEHNR, CDR2 FQNEAQ (reference sequence). The CDR3: CASSLDDTYYEQYI. The CDR3 nucleotides are TGTGCCAGCAGCTTAGATGACACCTACTACGAGCAGTACATC.

This chain connects TRBV3-1 to TRBJ2-7; 11 bases are a match to TRBD2. CDR3 length equals 16 residues. V was pared by 1 base and J by 2 bases, with 4 bases of the junction left unmatched. Germline assignment: CDR1 LGHDT and CDR2 YNNKEL (reference sequence). In DNA form, the CDR3 reads TGTGCCAGCAGCCAAGCCCTAGCGGGAGGAACCTACGAGCAGTACTTC. Translated: CASSQALAGGTYEQYF.

CDR3 sequence reads: CAISGRQTHNEQFF. As DNA, the CDR3 is TGTGCCATCAGTGGGCGACAGACCCACAATGAGCAGTTCTTC. The gene calls are TRBV10-3 and TRBJ2-1, with D possibly TRBD1 on 5 matching bases. The CDR3 contains 14 residues. Germline V gene sequence: CDR1 ENHRY, CDR2 SYGVKD. Trimming stripped 4 bases from V and 5 bases from J, with 12 bases between.

V is TRBV6-5 and J is TRBJ2-7; TRBD1 matches 8 bases. The germline gives CDR1 MNHEY, CDR2 SVGAGI. CDR3 length: 12 amino acids. With 5 bases clipped from V and 6 bases from J, the junction kept 3 bases outside the gene matches. Here the CDR3 DNA reads TGTGCCAGCAGTACTGGACAGGGCGAGCAGTACGTC. As protein: CASSTGQGEQYV.

The chain has TRBV20-1 and TRBJ2-1, with 7 bases matching TRBD1. Trimming took 3 bases from V and 5 from J; bases not matched to a gene: 7. Germline CDR1 DFQATT, CDR2 SNEGSKA (reference sequence). CDR3 length equals 14 residues. The CDR3 spells CSARSGTDDNEQFF. CDR3 nucleotides: TGCAGTGCTAGGTCGGGGACAGACGACAATGAGCAGTTCTTC.

The J gene is TRBJ1-2, the V gene TRBV10-1; 8 positions agree with TRBD1. This CDR3 comprises 12 residues. Germline loops: CDR1 WNHNN, CDR2 SYGVQD (reference sequence). V gave up 8 bases and J gave up 4 bases; unmatched junction bases: 3. DNA for the CDR3: TGCGCCAGCGGAGACAGGGGCTATGGCTACACCTTC. Protein: CASGDRGYGYTF.

The chain uses TRBV11-2 and TRBJ1-1; D ambiguous. Germline CDR1 reads SGHAT; CDR2 reads FQNNGV. V lost 1 base and J 0 bases, leaving 9 bases between the germline ends. The CDR3 contains 15 residues. The chain's CDR3 is CASSLAPQLNTEAFF. The CDR3 nucleotides read TGTGCCAGCAGCTTAGCCCCACAGCTGAACACTGAAGCTTTCTTT.

This clonotype was counted a few times. The rearrangement uses TRBV12-3 or TRBV12-4 and TRBJ2-2; maybe TRBD1 (6 bases). This CDR3 comprises 16 residues. The ends were cut back, 6 bases at V and 4 bases at J, with 18 bases in the middle. The CDR3 sequence is CASRARGWGPTGELFF. CDR3 sequence (DNA): TGTGCCAGCAGAGCCAGGGGATGGGGTCCCACCGGGGAGCTGTTTTTT.

CDR3 region: CASSDAGVYLETQYF. The CDR3, as DNA: TGCGCCAGCAGCGACGCGGGAGTCTATCTAGAGACCCAGTACTTC. The chain is built from TRBV5-1 and TRBJ2-5, with 7 nucleotides matching TRBD2. This CDR3 comprises 15 residues. CDR1 and CDR2 (germline): SGHRS, YFSETQ. V was clipped by 4 bases and J by 4 bases; unmatched bases: 10.

This clonotype was observed a handful of times. The chain joins TRBV29-1 to TRBJ2-3; 12 bases fit TRBD2. V lost 7 bases to trimming and J lost 6 bases; unmatched junction nucleotides: 8. Germline V gene sequence: CDR1 SQVTM, CDR2 ANQGSEA. The length of the CDR3 is 14 residues. The CDR3 spells CSAGLAGLGDTQYF. The CDR3 DNA sequence: TGCAGCGCTGGACTAGCGGGATTGGGGGATACGCAGTATTTT.

This clonotype occurred a few times. V gene TRBV10-3 combines with J gene TRBJ2-3; D gene unclear. Per germline, CDR1 ENHRY and CDR2 SYGVKD. V was pared by 3 bases and J by 3 bases, with 13 bases between. CDR3 length: 15 residues. The CDR3: CAISEGGFRTDTQYF. Written as DNA, the CDR3 is TGTGCCATCAGTGAAGGTGGATTCAGAACAGATACGCAGTATTTT.

This clonotype was counted between two and nine times. The CDR3 sequence is CSAHQQGLQETQYF. In DNA, the CDR3 is TGCAGTGCCCACCAACAGGGGCTTCAAGAGACCCAGTACTTC. The chain uses TRBV20-1 and TRBJ2-5, with TRBD1 matching over 7 bases. This CDR3 contains 14 residues. CDR1 DFQATT and CDR2 SNEGSKA come from the germline V gene (reference sequence). The V segment lost 6 bases and the J segment 2 bases; nucleotides outside the gene matches: 9.

This clonotype has ten or more counts. V usage is TRBV10-3 and J usage is TRBJ2-3, with D possibly TRBD1 on 6 matching bases. CDR1 is ENHRY, CDR2 SYGVKD, per germline. V lost 6 bases to trimming and J lost 0 bases, with 10 bases between them. CDR3 size: 14 residues. CDR3 nucleotide sequence: TGTGCCATCAGGAAGGACAGAAGCACAGATACGCAGTATTTT. Translation gives CAIRKDRSTDTQYF.

The rearrangement joins TRBV28 to TRBJ2-7; the match to TRBD2 covers 11 bases. CDR1 is MDHEN and CDR2 is SYDVKM in the germline V gene. The CDR3 totals 17 residues. Trimming took 6 bases from V and 0 from J; bases not matched to a gene: 10. CDR3 sequence reads: CASSYRWTSGRSYEQYF. In nucleotides, the CDR3 is TGTGCCAGCAGCTACCGGTGGACTAGCGGGCGCTCCTACGAGCAGTACTTC.

The CDR3 nucleotides are TGTGCCAGCAGTTTTAACAGGGGCGAGCAGTACTTC. Amino acids: CASSFNRGEQYF. The chain carries TRBV12-3 or TRBV12-4 and TRBJ2-7; 7 bases match TRBD1. V dropped 3 bases and J dropped 6; count of bases not matched to a gene: 2. This CDR3 has 12 amino acids.

This chain joins TRBV29-1 and TRBJ2-1; D call uncertain. There are 13 residues in the CDR3. CDR1 and CDR2 from the germline V gene are SQVTM and ANQGSEA. V lost 4 bases, J lost 5 bases, and 12 bases lay in between. The CDR3 here is CSVVRNSNNEQFF. The DNA of the CDR3 is TGCAGCGTTGTTCGGAACTCGAACAATGAGCAGTTCTTC.

V is TRBV2 and J is TRBJ2-3, with 7 bases lining up with TRBD2. This CDR3 contains 14 residues. V shed 3 bases and J 3 bases; nucleotides not matched to a gene: 3. Germline V gene lookup returns CDR1 SNHLY and CDR2 FYNNEI. The CDR3 DNA is TGTGCCAGCAGTGATTGGACTAGGACAGATACGCAGTATTTT. Protein sequence: CASSDWTRTDTQYF.

The gene calls are TRBV6-5 and TRBJ2-5, with D hard to call. Germline CDR1 MNHEY, CDR2 SVGAGI. Trimming removed 8 bases at V and 0 bases at J, with 7 bases between. The CDR3 consists of 12 residues. The CDR3 DNA reads TGTGCCAGCGGCTACCACCAAGAGACCCAGTACTTC. Translation gives CASGYHQETQYF.